The clone carrying this TCR beta chain was seen a handful of times. Its antigen is as yet unknown. Germline and genes: mouse. The CDR3 extends 4 residues past the end of the read, so its final part is completed from the germline J gene. Germline V gene sequence: CDR1 FNHDT, CDR2 SITEND (reference sequence). V trimming: 6 bases; J trimming: 4 bases; junction bases outside the gene matches: 6. The CDR3 loop spans 15 amino acids. RNA extraction was followed by reverse transcription into cDNA, which acted as the sequencing template. Libraries were prepared by immunoSEQ multiplex PCR; TCRdb keeps only in-frame clonotypes and omits some of them. There are about 300,000 clones in the sample, none observed a single time. This entry belongs to a study of CD8+ T cells in alopecia areata. Turning to the study itself: Recipients were roughly 7-11-week-old female C3H/HeJ mice grafted with skin from approximately 6-12-month-old C3H/HeJ donors with spontaneous alopecia.

Study observations and caveats: The study found TCR sharing across patients less clear than in mice, possibly for HLA reasons. When scalp samples are sequenced, resident alphabeta T cells of normal skin are also captured.

CD4, CD8alpha, NKG2D, NKG2ACE and other markers were used to sort pooled cutaneous lymph node cells. Sequences were obtained from CD4+ T cells sorted from a lymph node. The clonotype was recovered from a C3H/HeJ mouse with alopecia areata. The strain's MHC: H2-k. The V gene is TRBV19, the J gene TRBJ2-2; 10 positions match TRBD2. This CDR3 reads CASTRLGGGTGQLYF. CDR3 DNA, as far as it was read: TGTGCCAGCACCCGACTGGGGGGAGGCACCGGG. Based on the CDR3 plus reference TRBV19 and TRBJ2-2, the full variable domain is GGIITQTPKFLIGQEGQKLTLKCQQNFNHDTMYWYRQDSGKGLRLIYYSITENDLQKGDLSEGYDASREKKSSFSLTVTSAQKNEMAVFLCASTRLGGGTGQLYFGEGSKLTVL.